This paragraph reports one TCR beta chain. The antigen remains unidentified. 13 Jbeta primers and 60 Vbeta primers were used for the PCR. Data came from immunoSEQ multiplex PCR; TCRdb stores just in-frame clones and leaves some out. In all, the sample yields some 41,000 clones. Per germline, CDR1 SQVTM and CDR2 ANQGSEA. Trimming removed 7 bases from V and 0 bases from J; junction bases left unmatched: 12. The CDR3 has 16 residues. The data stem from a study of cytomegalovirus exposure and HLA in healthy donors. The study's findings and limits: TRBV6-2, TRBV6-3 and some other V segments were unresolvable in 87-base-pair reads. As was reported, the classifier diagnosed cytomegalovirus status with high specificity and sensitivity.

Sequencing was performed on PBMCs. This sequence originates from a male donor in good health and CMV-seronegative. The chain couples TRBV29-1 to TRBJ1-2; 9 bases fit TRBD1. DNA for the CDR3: TGCAGCGCTGACCGGCACAGGGGGCAGGCTAACTATGGCTACACCTTC. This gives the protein CSADRHRGQANYGYTF.